Below, 6 T cell receptor beta chains from the same sample are listed, as sequenced in a study of cytomegalovirus exposure and HLA in healthy donors. Primers: 60 Vbeta forward and 13 Jbeta reverse. The protocol was immunoSEQ multiplex PCR, while the TCRdb copy is restricted to in-frame clones and leaves out a portion. The data contain about 96,000 clones, around 74% of them singletons. Material: PBMCs. These receptor sequences come from a woman between 65 and 79 years old in good health and CMV-seropositive.

J is TRBJ2-7 and V is TRBV10-3; D ambiguous. V shed 6 bases and J shed 1 base, with 10 bases lying between them. Germline CDR1 ENHRY, CDR2 SYGVKD. This CDR3 contains 13 residues. Here the CDR3 DNA reads TGTGCCATCAGCAGAACAGAATCCTACGAGCAGTACTTC. This translates into CAISRTESYEQYF.

The J gene is TRBJ1-2, the V gene TRBV30, with 9 nucleotides matching TRBD1. The V segment lost 5 bases and the J segment 7 bases; nucleotides outside the gene matches: 14. The CDR3 contains 15 residues. The germline gives CDR1 GTSNPN, CDR2 SVGIG (reference sequence). This CDR3 reads CAWWGTSQGAAGYTF. The CDR3 region has the DNA TGTGCCTGGTGGGGGACTTCACAGGGGGCGGCTGGCTACACCTTC.

The chain links TRBV19 to TRBJ1-1, with 7 bases matching TRBD1. The CDR3 runs 14 residues. Per the germline V gene, CDR1 is LNHDA and CDR2 is SQIVND (reference sequence). Trimming took 5 bases from V and 1 from J; bases not matched to a gene: 4. The CDR3 bases are TGTGCCAGTAGTCGACAGGGTAAGAACACTGAAGCTTTCTTT. Amino acids: CASSRQGKNTEAFF.

The chain combines TRBV5-4 with TRBJ2-6; 9 bases match TRBD1. The CDR3 has 19 residues. Germline loops: CDR1 SGHNT, CDR2 YYREEE (reference sequence). Trimming at V came to 4 bases and at J to 1 base, leaving 12 bases not matched to a gene. Here the CDR3 DNA reads TGTGCCAGCAGCCGGGGACAGGGAAGGTTAAGGTCTGGGGCCAACGTCCTGACTTTC. The encoded protein is CASSRGQGRLRSGANVLTF.

This chain joins TRBV7-9 and TRBJ2-7, with 10 bases fitting TRBD1. The ends lost 5 bases at V and 3 bases at J; junction bases unmatched: 1. CDR1 is SEHNR, CDR2 FQNEAQ, per germline (reference sequence). CDR3 length: 13 residues. CDR3 in DNA: TGTGCCAGCAGCAGGGACAGGGGCTACGAGCAGTACTTC. Amino acids: CASSRDRGYEQYF.

The gene calls are TRBV5-1 and TRBJ2-7; D ambiguous. This CDR3 has 13 amino acids. Per germline, CDR1 SGHRS and CDR2 YFSETQ. V lost 2 bases, J lost 2 bases, and 8 bases lay in between. The CDR3 region has the DNA TGCGCCAGCAGCTTCGGGTTGGCCTACGAGCAGTACTTC. It yields the protein CASSFGLAYEQYF.